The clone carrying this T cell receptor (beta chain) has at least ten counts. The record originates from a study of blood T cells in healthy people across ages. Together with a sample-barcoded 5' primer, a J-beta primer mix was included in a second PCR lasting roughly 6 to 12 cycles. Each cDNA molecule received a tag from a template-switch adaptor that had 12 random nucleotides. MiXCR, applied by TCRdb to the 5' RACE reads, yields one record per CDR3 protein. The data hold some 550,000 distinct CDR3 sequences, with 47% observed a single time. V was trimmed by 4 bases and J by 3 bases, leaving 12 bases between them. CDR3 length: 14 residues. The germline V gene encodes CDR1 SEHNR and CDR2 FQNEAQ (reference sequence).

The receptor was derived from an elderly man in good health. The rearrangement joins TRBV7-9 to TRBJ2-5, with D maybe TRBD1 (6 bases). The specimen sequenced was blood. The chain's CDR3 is CASSWTDRKETQYF. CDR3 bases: TGTGCCAGCAGCTGGACAGATCGAAAAGAGACCCAGTACTTC.